This entry features one T cell receptor (beta chain) sequence. Its antigen is not known. Only in-frame clones appear in the TCRdb table, and some are missing; sequencing was by immunoSEQ multiplex PCR. This table has approximately 140,000 clones, around 94% appearing once. This record comes from a study of T cell responses to AZD1222 COVID-19 vaccine. Whole-study context: Second-dose schedules of about 4 or about 12 weeks were combined. Study outcomes and limitations: Baseline serology detected seropositivity in only 5 or 6 AZD1222 recipients. Repertoire sampling occurred only after the peak T cell response. Once two AZD1222 doses were given, Spike-specific TCR breadth and depth went up.

The trim removed 1 base at V and 2 bases at J, leaving 5 bases unmatched. From germline, CDR1 is SGHNT and CDR2 YYREEE (reference sequence). The CDR3 totals 15 residues. The TCR originated in an adult in good health. This specimen was peripheral blood, taken on day 0 of AZD1222 vaccination. The rearrangement uses TRBV5-4 and TRBJ2-5; 7 bases align to TRBD1. CDR3 in DNA: TGTGCCAGCAGCTTGCCTGGACAGGCTCAAGAGACCCAGTACTTC. It yields the protein CASSLPGQAQETQYF.